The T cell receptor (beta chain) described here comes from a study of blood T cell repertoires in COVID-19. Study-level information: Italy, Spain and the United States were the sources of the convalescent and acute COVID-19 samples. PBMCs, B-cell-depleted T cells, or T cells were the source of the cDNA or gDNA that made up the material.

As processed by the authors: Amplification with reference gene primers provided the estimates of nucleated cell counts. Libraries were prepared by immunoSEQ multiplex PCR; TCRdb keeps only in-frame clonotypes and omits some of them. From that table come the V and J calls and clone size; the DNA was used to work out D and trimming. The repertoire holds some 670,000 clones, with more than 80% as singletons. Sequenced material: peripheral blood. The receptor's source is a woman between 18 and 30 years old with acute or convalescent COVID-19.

For the CDR3, the DNA is TGCGCCAGCAGCTCTAATGGCCAGGGTAATCAGCCCCAGCATTTT. Translation gives CASSSNGQGNQPQHF. This chain connects TRBV4-1 to TRBJ1-5; possibly TRBD1 for D (5 bases). This CDR3 comprises 15 residues. V lost 5 bases, J lost 4 bases, and 15 bases lay in between. Germline loops: CDR1 MGHRA, CDR2 YSYEKL.